One and the same sample provided the 31 T cell receptor beta chains below, sequenced in a study of T cells in tuberculosis. Assay: immunoSEQ multiplex PCR; the TCRdb copy retains only in-frame clones and omits some. Among 40,000 to 45,000 clones listed, roughly 96% were seen once. Sequencing used PBMCs. All receptors come from a donor between 10 and 35 years old with latent tuberculosis or without tuberculosis infection.

The gene calls are TRBV27 and TRBJ2-7; D possibly corresponds to TRBD1 (5 bases). The CDR3 spans 16 residues. The germline gives CDR1 MNHEY, CDR2 SMNVEV (reference sequence). V lost 0 bases and J lost 1, with 13 bases in between. The CDR3 nucleotides read TGTGCCAGCAGTTTATCGCAGGGAAAGGCGTCCTACGAGCAGTACTTC. Its translation is CASSLSQGKASYEQYF.

The CDR3 protein is CASSLESGVGYTF. CDR3 bases: TGTGCCAGCAGCTTGGAGTCAGGGGTAGGCTACACCTTC. This chain joins TRBV5-4 and TRBJ1-2, with TRBD1 as a possible D gene (6 bases). With 0 bases removed from V and 8 bases from J, the gap between germline ends came to 11 bases. Germline CDR1 SGHNT, CDR2 YYREEE (reference sequence). The CDR3 covers 13 residues.

The chain links TRBV19 to TRBJ2-5; 10 nucleotides agree with TRBD2. V shed 8 bases, J shed 9 bases, and the junction held 12 bases outside the gene matches. Germline loops: CDR1 LNHDA, CDR2 SQIVND (reference sequence). The CDR3 sequence is 14 residues long. The CDR3 DNA reads TGTGCCAGTGGGAGCGGGAGGGGGTTAAGGCCCCAGTACTTC. Translating gives CASGSGRGLRPQYF.

The J gene is TRBJ2-7, the V gene TRBV7-2; 8 bases align to TRBD2. With V trimmed by 4 bases and J by 1 base, 9 bases remained unmatched. CDR3 length: 16 residues. Germline lookup yields CDR1 SGHTA and CDR2 FQGNSA. DNA for the CDR3: TGTGCCAGCAGCTCCACCAGCGGGAGCCGGTCCTACGAGCAGTACTTC. The encoded protein is CASSSTSGSRSYEQYF.

J is TRBJ2-7 and V is TRBV6-1; D call uncertain. The CDR3 contains 13 residues. Trimming cost V 6 bases and J 0 bases, with 9 bases left between them. Per germline, CDR1 MNHNS and CDR2 SASEGT. The CDR3 DNA reads as TGTGCCAGCAGGGTTACGAGCTCCTACGAGCAGTACTTC. The encoded protein is CASRVTSSYEQYF.

J is TRBJ1-6 and V is TRBV19; D is ambiguous. The CDR3 consists of 15 residues. V was trimmed by 1 base and J by 5 bases, leaving 9 bases between them. Per germline, CDR1 LNHDA and CDR2 SQIVND (reference sequence). CDR3 coding DNA: TGTGCCAGTAGTATAGTACCTTCGGATAATTCACCCCTCCACTTT. Amino acids: CASSIVPSDNSPLHF.

This chain links TRBV29-1 with TRBJ2-7; 11 bases match TRBD2. Trimming took 2 bases from V and 3 from J; bases not matched to a gene: 6. In germline, CDR1 is SQVTM, CDR2 ANQGSEA. CDR3 length: 15 amino acids. The CDR3 coding sequence is TGCAGCGTTGAAAGGGCTGGGACTAGCGGCTACGAGCAGTACTTC. It encodes CSVERAGTSGYEQYF.

V is TRBV4-1 and J is TRBJ2-7, with 8 bases fitting TRBD1. Germline trimming cut 6 bases from V and 3 bases from J; bases unmatched to any gene: 4. The length of the CDR3 is 13 residues. Germline values: CDR1 MGHRA, CDR2 YSYEKL. The CDR3 coding sequence is TGCGCCAGCAGTGGGACAGGCGACTACGAGCAGTACTTC. Encoded protein: CASSGTGDYEQYF.

V and J are TRBV9 and TRBJ2-2, with 13 bases that match TRBD2. V was clipped by 4 bases and J by 0 bases; unmatched bases: 6. CDR1 and CDR2 (germline): SGDLS, YYNGEE. The CDR3 spans 18 residues. The CDR3 spells CASSFRLAGGPNTGELFF. The DNA for the CDR3 is TGTGCCAGCAGCTTTCGACTAGCGGGGGGACCGAACACCGGGGAGCTGTTTTTT.

This chain joins TRBV19 and TRBJ1-2, with 7 bases that match TRBD1. Trimming cost V 11 bases and J 1 base; bases outside gene matches: 10. Per germline, CDR1 LNHDA and CDR2 SQIVND (reference sequence). The CDR3 totals 14 residues. The CDR3, as DNA: TGTGCCCCCGGGGGACAGCTTCTTAACTATGGCTACACCTTC. Protein product: CAPGGQLLNYGYTF.

The chain joins TRBV10-1 to TRBJ1-5; D not certain. Germline values: CDR1 WNHNN, CDR2 SYGVQD (reference sequence). The CDR3 length is 15 residues. V was trimmed by 6 bases and J by 1 base, leaving 13 bases between them. DNA of the CDR3: TGCGCCAGCAGAGGACGACGGGAAAGCAATCAGCCCCAGCATTTT. Translated: CASRGRRESNQPQHF.

CDR3 in amino acids: CASSPGHGIIPFF. The CDR3 DNA is TGTGCCAGCAGCCCGGGACACGGAATAATACCTTTCTTT. The gene calls are TRBV7-2 and TRBJ1-1, with a possible D match to TRBD1 (6 bases). Germline CDR1 SGHTA, CDR2 FQGNSA. Trimming took 5 bases from V and 12 from J, leaving 19 bases between them. The CDR3 extends over 13 amino acids.

The chain has TRBV19 and TRBJ1-2; D perhaps matches TRBD1 (6 bases). The CDR3 totals 12 residues. The germline V gene has CDR1 LNHDA and CDR2 SQIVND (reference sequence). V shed 7 bases and J shed 8 bases, with 14 bases lying between them. This chain's CDR3 is CASNTGYGGYTF. CDR3 bases: TGTGCCAGTAATACAGGGTATGGCGGCTACACCTTC.

This clone was seen just once. The rearrangement joins TRBV27 to TRBJ1-1, with TRBD1 as a possible D gene (6 bases). This CDR3 region has 14 residues. Trimming left V 3 bases short and J 10 bases short, with 18 bases between. CDR1 is MNHEY and CDR2 is SMNVEV in the germline V gene (reference sequence). CDR3 sequence: CASSFLGGDLTAFF. The CDR3 coding sequence is TGTGCCAGCAGTTTCCTAGGGGGTGATCTGACAGCTTTCTTT.

This clone appeared a single time. The chain links TRBV11-2 to TRBJ1-2, with D possibly matching TRBD1 (6 bases). With 8 bases removed from V and 7 bases from J, the gap between germline ends came to 17 bases. Germline V gene lookup returns CDR1 SGHAT and CDR2 FQNNGV. This CDR3 has 13 residues. CDR3 protein: CASSIDRLSGYTF. The CDR3 nucleotides read TGTGCCAGCTCCATAGACAGGTTATCTGGCTACACCTTC. Drawing the rest from reference TRBV11-2 and TRBJ1-2, the complete variable domain is EAGVAQSPRYKIIEKRQSVAFWCNPISGHATLYWYQQILGQGPKLLIQFQNNGVVDDSQLPKDRFSAERLKGVDSTLKIQPAKLEDSAVYLCASSIDRLSGYTFGSGTRLTVV.

The chain couples TRBV30 to TRBJ2-5, with D maybe TRBD1 (5 bases). This CDR3 contains 13 residues. The germline V and J ends were trimmed by 0 bases and 5 bases, with 10 bases remaining between them. From germline, CDR1 is GTSNPN and CDR2 SVGIG (reference sequence). This CDR3 reads CAWSVQGVETQYF. As DNA, the CDR3 is TGTGCCTGGAGTGTACAAGGGGTTGAGACCCAGTACTTC. Combining the CDR3 with reference TRBV30 and TRBJ2-5 gives the whole variable domain SQTIHQWPATLVQPVGSPLSLECTVEGTSNPNLYWYRQAAGRGLQLLFYSVGIGQISSEVPQNLSASRPQDRQFILSSKKLLLSDSGFYLCAWSVQGVETQYFGPGTRLLVL.

The genes are TRBV7-2 and TRBJ2-3, with TRBD2 matching over 8 bases. This CDR3 has 16 residues. V gave up 1 base and J gave up 0 bases; unmatched junction bases: 3. In germline, CDR1 is SGHTA, CDR2 FQGNSA. The CDR3 reads CASSLGTSPSTDTQYF. The CDR3 coding sequence is TGTGCCAGCAGCTTAGGGACTAGCCCGAGCACAGATACGCAGTATTTT.

The rearrangement links TRBV7-8 to TRBJ2-7, with 7 positions matching TRBD1. Germline lookup yields CDR1 SGHVS and CDR2 FQNEAQ. V lost 5 bases, J lost 0 bases, and 7 bases stayed unmatched. The CDR3 extends over 15 amino acids. CDR3 in DNA: TGTGCCAGCAGCACCCGGGACAGAAGCTCCTACGAGCAGTACTTC. Its protein is CASSTRDRSSYEQYF.

The chain links TRBV19 to TRBJ1-6, with D perhaps TRBD1 (5 bases). This CDR3 has 15 amino acids. The germline V gene has CDR1 LNHDA and CDR2 SQIVND (reference sequence). Trimming pared 5 bases from V and 7 bases from J, leaving 15 bases between. This chain's CDR3 is CASSPGQGENSPLHF. DNA of the CDR3: TGTGCCAGTAGTCCCGGACAAGGCGAAAATTCACCCCTCCACTTT. Full variable domain (remainder filled in from reference TRBV19 and TRBJ1-6): DGGITQSPKYLFRKEGQNVTLSCEQNLNHDAMYWYRQDPGQGLRLIYYSQIVNDFQKGDIAEGYSVSREKKESFPLTVTSAQKNPTAFYLCASSPGQGENSPLHFGNGTRLTVT.

This sequence joins TRBV19 and TRBJ2-7; D call uncertain. CDR3 length: 12 amino acids. Germline-derived CDR1 and CDR2 are LNHDA and SQIVND (reference sequence). V lost 1 base and J lost 6, with 7 bases in between. CDR3 residues: CASSIGASEQYF. The CDR3 DNA sequence: TGTGCCAGTAGTATAGGAGCGAGCGAGCAGTACTTC.

This rearrangement joins TRBV15 to TRBJ2-1; 10 nucleotides align to TRBD2. CDR3 length: 16 residues. V shed 0 bases and J 10 bases; nucleotides not matched to a gene: 9. The germline V gene encodes CDR1 LNHNV and CDR2 YYDKDF (reference sequence). The DNA for the CDR3 is TGTGCCACCAGCAGAGATAAAGCGGGAGGGCCCGGGGAGCAGTTCTTC. Amino acids: CATSRDKAGGPGEQFF.

This clone was detected only once. V gene TRBV4-2 combines with J gene TRBJ1-2; TRBD1 matches 11 bases. Germline CDR1 is LGHNA and CDR2 is YNFKEQ. This CDR3 is built from 16 residues. The ends lost 1 base at V and 5 bases at J; junction bases unmatched: 6. This CDR3 is CASSQVGTGGTYGYTF. The CDR3 region has the DNA TGTGCCAGCAGCCAAGTTGGGACAGGGGGAACTTATGGCTACACCTTC.

This chain connects TRBV27 to TRBJ1-1; no firm D call. With 6 bases removed from V and 6 bases from J, the gap between germline ends came to 11 bases. This CDR3 has 12 residues. Germline-derived CDR1 and CDR2 are MNHEY and SMNVEV (reference sequence). The CDR3 spells CASSHRSAEAFF. CDR3 nucleotide sequence: TGTGCCAGCAGCCATCGATCGGCTGAAGCTTTCTTT.

The rearrangement joins TRBV18 to TRBJ2-1; possible D gene TRBD1, 6 bases. The V end lost 3 bases, the J end lost 7 bases, and 7 bases lay between the germline ends. The CDR3 consists of 12 residues. In germline, CDR1 is KGHSH, CDR2 LQKENI. The CDR3 loop is CASSPQGNEQFF. DNA for the CDR3: TGTGCCAGCTCACCCCAGGGGAATGAGCAGTTCTTC.

CDR3: CASSLCKRDTEAFF. The DNA for the CDR3 is TGTGCCAGCAGCTTATGTAAGAGGGACACTGAAGCTTTCTTT. The chain links TRBV7-3 to TRBJ1-1, with D hard to call. Per the germline V gene, CDR1 is SGHTA and CDR2 is FQGTGA. The V end lost 2 bases, the J end lost 3 bases, and 10 bases lay between the germline ends. The CDR3 consists of 14 residues. The whole variable domain, remainder taken from reference TRBV7-3 and TRBJ1-1, is GAGVSQTPSNKVTEKGKYVELRCDPISGHTALYWYRQSLGQGPEFLIYFQGTGAADDSGLPNDRFFAVRPEGSVSTLKIQRTERGDSAVYLCASSLCKRDTEAFFGQGTRLTVV.

This clone was recorded only once. The rearrangement joins TRBV21-1 to TRBJ1-3. TRBV21-1 is an annotated pseudogene. CDR3 length: 15 residues. The CDR3 reads CASKIICGGWNTIYF. CDR3 nucleotide sequence: TGTGCCAGCAAAATCATATGCGGGGGCTGGAACACCATATATTTT.

A single count supports this clone. J is TRBJ2-2 and V is TRBV7-2, with TRBD2 identical over 8 bases. The CDR3 is 17 residues long. J gave up 4 bases and V 5 bases, and 12 bases lay outside the gene matches. Per the germline V gene, CDR1 is SGHTA and CDR2 is FQGNSA. The CDR3 reads CASSVGGAGALTGELFF. The CDR3 DNA follows: TGTGCCAGCAGCGTTGGGGGAGCGGGGGCCCTCACCGGGGAGCTGTTTTTT.

The rearrangement links TRBV7-2 to TRBJ2-2; 7 nucleotides match TRBD1. This CDR3 contains 18 residues. V lost 4 bases to trimming and J lost 1 base; unmatched junction nucleotides: 12. Germline CDR1 and CDR2: SGHTA and FQGNSA. For the CDR3, the DNA is TGTGCCAGCAGCTCCAGAGAGACAGGGATTAAGAACACCGGGGAGCTGTTTTTT. As protein: CASSSRETGIKNTGELFF.

This chain's CDR3 is CAISDEHNYGYTF. The DNA of the CDR3 is TGTGCCATCAGTGACGAACACAACTATGGCTACACCTTC. The chain employs TRBV10-3 and TRBJ1-2; D is unclear. This CDR3 has 13 amino acids. V was trimmed by 3 bases and J by 2 bases, leaving 7 bases between them. Germline values: CDR1 ENHRY, CDR2 SYGVKD.

V is TRBV21-1 and J is TRBJ1-1; TRBD1, as called in the table, went unchecked against the DNA. TRBV21-1 is a pseudogene locus. There are 15 residues in the CDR3. CDR3 sequence: CASTSIDRDRTEAFF. CDR3 bases: TGTGCCAGCACCTCTATCGACAGGGATCGAACTGAAGCTTTCTTT.

With respect to this clone: A junction end diverges from the germline sequence, so it may reflect a read error. J is TRBJ1-1 and V is TRBV2; D not resolved. The CDR3 consists of 10 residues. Germline CDR1 is SNHLY and CDR2 is FYNNEI. The DNA for the CDR3 is TGTGCCAGCAGCTTGGGGAGGCTGGACTTT. It encodes CASSLGRLDF.